Shown below are 3 T cell receptor beta chains from a single sample sequenced in a study of CXCR3-negative and CXCR3-positive naive CD8 T cells. Each TRB cDNA library was prepared by 5' RACE (with UMI labels). Each CDR3 protein gets one entry in TCRdb, which reprocessed the 5' RACE reads and gives no DNA. This table lists about 40,000 distinct CDR3 sequences. Sequenced: memory CD8+ T cells from blood. These receptors were collected from a human donor in good health. Some clones in this sample may be carry-over from other donors' samples.

J is TRBJ2-2 and V is TRBV29-1. This CDR3 spans 16 amino acids. The germline CDR1 and CDR2 sequences are SQVTM and ANQGSEA. CDR3 in amino acids: CSVEDTSYGIDGELFF.

The gene calls are TRBV27 and TRBJ2-2. CDR1 MNHEY and CDR2 SMNVEV come from the germline V gene (reference sequence). This CDR3 region has 17 residues. This CDR3 is CASSLWVNSAYTGELFF.

V is TRBV9 and J is TRBJ2-7; TCRdb selects TRBD1, and the lack of DNA leaves this call unchecked. Germline V gene sequence: CDR1 SGDLS, CDR2 YYNGEE. CDR3 size: 13 residues. CDR3 in amino acids: CASSDTGGYEQYF.